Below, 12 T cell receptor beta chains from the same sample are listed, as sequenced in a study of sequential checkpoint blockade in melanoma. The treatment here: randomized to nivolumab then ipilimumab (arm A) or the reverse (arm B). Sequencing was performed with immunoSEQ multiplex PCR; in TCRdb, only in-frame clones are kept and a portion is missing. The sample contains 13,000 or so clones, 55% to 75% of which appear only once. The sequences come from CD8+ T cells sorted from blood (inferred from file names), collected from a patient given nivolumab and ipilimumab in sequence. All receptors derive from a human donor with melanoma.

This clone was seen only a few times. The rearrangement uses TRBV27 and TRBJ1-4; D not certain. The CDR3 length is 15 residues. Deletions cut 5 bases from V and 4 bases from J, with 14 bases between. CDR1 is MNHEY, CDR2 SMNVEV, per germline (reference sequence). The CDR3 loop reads CASSHRFPVNEKLFF. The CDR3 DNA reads TGTGCCAGCAGTCACCGTTTCCCGGTTAATGAAAAACTGTTTTTT.

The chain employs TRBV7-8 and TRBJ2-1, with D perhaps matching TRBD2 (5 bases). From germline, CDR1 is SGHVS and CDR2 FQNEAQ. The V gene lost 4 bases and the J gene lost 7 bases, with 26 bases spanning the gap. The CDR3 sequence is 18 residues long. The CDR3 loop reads CASSSTTLVASRRNEQFF. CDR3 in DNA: TGTGCCAGCAGCTCTACGACTCTGGTAGCTAGCCGACGTAATGAGCAGTTCTTC.

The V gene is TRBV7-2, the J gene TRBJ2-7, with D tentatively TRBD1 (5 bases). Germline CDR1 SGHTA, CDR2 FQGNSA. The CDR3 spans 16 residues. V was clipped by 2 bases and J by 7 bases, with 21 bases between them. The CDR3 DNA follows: TGTGCCAGCAGCTTAATGGTTTCTCTTGGTCAGGGAGAGCAGTACTTC. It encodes CASSLMVSLGQGEQYF.

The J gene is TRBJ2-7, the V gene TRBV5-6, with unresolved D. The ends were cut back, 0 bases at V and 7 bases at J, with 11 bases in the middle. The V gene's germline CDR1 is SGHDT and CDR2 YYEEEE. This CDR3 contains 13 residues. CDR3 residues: CASSLGALEEQYF. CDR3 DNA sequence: TGTGCCAGCAGCTTGGGAGCCTTGGAGGAGCAGTACTTC.

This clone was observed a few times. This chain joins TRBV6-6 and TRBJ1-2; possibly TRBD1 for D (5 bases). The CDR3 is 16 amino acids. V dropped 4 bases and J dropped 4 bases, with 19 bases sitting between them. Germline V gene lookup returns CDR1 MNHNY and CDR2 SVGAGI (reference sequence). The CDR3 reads CASSWLRVGAGYGYTF. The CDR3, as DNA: TGTGCCAGCAGTTGGCTCCGCGTAGGGGCTGGCTATGGCTACACCTTC.

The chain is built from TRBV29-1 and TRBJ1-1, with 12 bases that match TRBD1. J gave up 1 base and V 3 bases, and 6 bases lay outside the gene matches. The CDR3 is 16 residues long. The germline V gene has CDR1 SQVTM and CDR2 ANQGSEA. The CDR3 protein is CSVDAGTGGANTEAFF. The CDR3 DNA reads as TGCAGCGTTGACGCCGGGACAGGGGGCGCGAACACTGAAGCTTTCTTT. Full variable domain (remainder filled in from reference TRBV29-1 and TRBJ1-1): SAVISQKPSRDICQRGTSLTIQCQVDSQVTMMFWYRQQPGQSLTLIATANQGSEATYESGFVIDKFPISRPNLTFSTLTVSNMSPEDSSIYLCSVDAGTGGANTEAFFGQGTRLTVV.

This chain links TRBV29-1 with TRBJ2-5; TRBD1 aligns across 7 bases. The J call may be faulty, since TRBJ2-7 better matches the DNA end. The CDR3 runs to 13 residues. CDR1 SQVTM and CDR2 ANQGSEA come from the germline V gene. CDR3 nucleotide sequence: TGCAGCGTCACGACAGGGACAACCTACGAGCAGTACTTC. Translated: CSVTTGTTYEQYF.

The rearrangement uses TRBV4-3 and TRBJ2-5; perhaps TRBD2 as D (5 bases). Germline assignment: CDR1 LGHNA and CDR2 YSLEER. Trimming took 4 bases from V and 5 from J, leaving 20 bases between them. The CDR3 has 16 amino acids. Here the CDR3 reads CASSPQRTTMEETQYF. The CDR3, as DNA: TGCGCCAGCAGCCCCCAGCGGACCACGATGGAGGAGACCCAGTACTTC.

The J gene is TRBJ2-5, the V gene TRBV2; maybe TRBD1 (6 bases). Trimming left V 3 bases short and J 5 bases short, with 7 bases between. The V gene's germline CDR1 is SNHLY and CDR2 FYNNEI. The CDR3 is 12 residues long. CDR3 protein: CASSERGETQYF. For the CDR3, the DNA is TGTGCCAGCAGTGAGAGGGGGGAGACCCAGTACTTC.

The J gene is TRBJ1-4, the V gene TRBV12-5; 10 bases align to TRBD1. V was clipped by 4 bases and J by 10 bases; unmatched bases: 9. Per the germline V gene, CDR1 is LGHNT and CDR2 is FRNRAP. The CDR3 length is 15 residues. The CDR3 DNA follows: TGTGCTAGTGGTTGGGGGACAGGGGTGGGGGGAAAACTGTTTTTT. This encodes CASGWGTGVGGKLFF. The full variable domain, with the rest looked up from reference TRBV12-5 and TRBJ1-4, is DARVTQTPRHKVTEMGQEVTMRCQPILGHNTVFWYRQTMMQGLELLAYFRNRAPLDDSGMPKDRFSAEMPDATLATLKIQPSEPRDSAVYFCASGWGTGVGGKLFFGSGTQLSVL.

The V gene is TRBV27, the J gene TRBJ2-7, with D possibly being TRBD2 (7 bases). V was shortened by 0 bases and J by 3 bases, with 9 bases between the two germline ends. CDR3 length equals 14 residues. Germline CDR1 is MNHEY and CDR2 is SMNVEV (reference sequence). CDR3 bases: TGTGCCAGCAGTTTATCCGGGGGGCACTACGAGCAGTACTTC. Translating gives CASSLSGGHYEQYF.

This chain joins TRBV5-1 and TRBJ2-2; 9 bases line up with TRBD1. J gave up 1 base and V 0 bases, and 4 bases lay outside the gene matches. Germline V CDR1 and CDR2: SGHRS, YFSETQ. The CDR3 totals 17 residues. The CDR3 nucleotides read TGCGCCAGCAGCTTGGAGGGACAGGGTTGGAACACCGGGGAGCTGTTTTTT. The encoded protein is CASSLEGQGWNTGELFF.